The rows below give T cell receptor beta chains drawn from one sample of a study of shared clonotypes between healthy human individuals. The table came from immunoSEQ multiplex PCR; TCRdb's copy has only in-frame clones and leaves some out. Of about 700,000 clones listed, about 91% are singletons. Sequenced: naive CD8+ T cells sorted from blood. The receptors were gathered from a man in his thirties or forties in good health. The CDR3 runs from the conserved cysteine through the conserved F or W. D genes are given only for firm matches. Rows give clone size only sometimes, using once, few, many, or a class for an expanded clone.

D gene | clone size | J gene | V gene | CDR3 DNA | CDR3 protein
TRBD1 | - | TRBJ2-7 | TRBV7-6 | TGTGCCAGCAGCCCCGGACAGGGCCTGACCTACGAGCAGTACTTC | CASSPGQGLTYEQYF
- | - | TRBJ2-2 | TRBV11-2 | TGTGCCAGCAAAATAGGGGGTCGGGGAACCGGGGAGCTGTTTTTT | CASKIGGRGTGELFF
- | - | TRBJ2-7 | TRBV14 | TGTGCCAGCAGCGACCGGGACAACTACGAGCAGTACTTC | CASSDRDNYEQYF
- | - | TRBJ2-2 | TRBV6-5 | TGTGCCAGCAGTTTCCAGGGAGGGGAGCTGTTTTTT | CASSFQGGELFF
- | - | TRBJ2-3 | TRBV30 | TGTGCCTGGAGTGTATTTGCAGGGGGCACAGATACGCAGTATTTT | CAWSVFAGGTDTQYF
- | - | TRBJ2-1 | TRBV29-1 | TGCAGCGTTGAGTCGTTAGGAACGGGGGGCCCCTACAATGAGCAGTTCTTC | CSVESLGTGGPYNEQFF
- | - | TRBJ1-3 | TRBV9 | TGTGCCAGCAGCGTAGGATCGGGGGACCACTCTGGAAACACCATATATTTT | CASSVGSGDHSGNTIYF
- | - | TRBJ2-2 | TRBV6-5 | TGTGCCAGCAGCCAACATACCGGGGAGCTGTTTTTT | CASSQHTGELFF
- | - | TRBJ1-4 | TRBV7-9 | TGTGCCAGCAGCTTAGTTTCGGGCTTGGGGGAAGAAAAACTGTTTTTT | CASSLVSGLGEEKLFF
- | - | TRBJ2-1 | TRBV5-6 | TGTGCCAGCAGCGGAACAGGGAATGAGCAGTTCTTC | CASSGTGNEQFF
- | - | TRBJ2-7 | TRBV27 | TGTGCCAGCAGCCTTGCCCTTTCCTACGAGCAGTACTTC | CASSLALSYEQYF
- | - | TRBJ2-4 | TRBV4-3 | TGCGCCAGCAGCCAAGGGGCCCGGCTTTTAGCCAAAAACATTCAGTACTTC | CASSQGARLLAKNIQYF
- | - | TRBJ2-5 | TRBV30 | TGTGCCTGGACTGACGGCGTACAAGAGACCCAGTACTTC | CAWTDGVQETQYF
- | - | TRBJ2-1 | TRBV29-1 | TGCAGCTCCCGGGGGGCGGGGGAATCCTACAATGAGCAGTTCTTC | CSSRGAGESYNEQFF
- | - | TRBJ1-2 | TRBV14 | TGTGCCAGCAGCCAAATTGATCGGGACCGATACCTCTATGGCTACACCTTC | CASSQIDRDRYLYGYTF
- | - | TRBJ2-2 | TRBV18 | TGTGCCAGCTCACCCACAAAGAACACCGGGGAGCTGTTTTTT | CASSPTKNTGELFF
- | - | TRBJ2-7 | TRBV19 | TGTGCCAGTAGTATTTCCGGGGGGCTTAGCTCCTACGAGCAGTACTTC | CASSISGGLSSYEQYF
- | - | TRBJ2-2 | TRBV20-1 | TGCAGTGCTAGGGGCACCGGGGAGCTGTTTTTT | CSARGTGELFF
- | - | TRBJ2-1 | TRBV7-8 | TGTGCCAGCAGCCCAACTCGGACTCTATACAATGAGCAGTTCTTC | CASSPTRTLYNEQFF
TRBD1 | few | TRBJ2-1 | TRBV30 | TGTGCCTGGGGGAAAGGGGACAGGGAACATGCTGAGCAGTTCTTC | CAWGKGDREHAEQFF
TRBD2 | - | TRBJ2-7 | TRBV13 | TGTGCCAGCAGCAGAAATAGCGGGAGGGCTTACGAGCAGTACTTC | CASSRNSGRAYEQYF
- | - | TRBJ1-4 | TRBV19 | TGTGCCAGTAGTCCACCTTGGGAACCAAATGAAAAACTGTTTTTT | CASSPPWEPNEKLFF
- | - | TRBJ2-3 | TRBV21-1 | TGTGCCAGCAGCAAATGGGAGCGGACTACAGATACGCAGTATTTT | CASSKWERTTDTQYF
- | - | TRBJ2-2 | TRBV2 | TGTGCCATCAAGGCAGGGGCGTCCGGGGAGCTGTTTTTT | CAIKAGASGELFF
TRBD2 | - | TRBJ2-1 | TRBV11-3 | TGTGCCAGCAGCTTAGGGACTAGCGGAGGCAATGAGCAGTTCTTC | CASSLGTSGGNEQFF
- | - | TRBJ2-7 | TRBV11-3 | TGTGCCAGCAGCCCGGGTGGGGTGGGGGCCTACGAGCAGTACTTC | CASSPGGVGAYEQYF
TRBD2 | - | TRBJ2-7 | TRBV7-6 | TGTGCCAGCAGCAAACTAGCGGGAGGAAGGGAGCAGTACTTC | CASSKLAGGREQYF
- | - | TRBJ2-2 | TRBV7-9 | TGTGCCAGCAGCTTAGTTTTTGACCTGAACACCGGGGAGCTGTTTTTT | CASSLVFDLNTGELFF
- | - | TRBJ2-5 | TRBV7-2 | TGTGCCAGCAGCCCACTGAGGCTAGCAGGACAAGAGACCCAGTACTTC | CASSPLRLAGQETQYF
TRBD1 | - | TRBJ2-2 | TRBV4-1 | TGCGCCAGCATGGGGCTCTTGGGACAGGGGTCCACCGGGGAGCTGTTTTTT | CASMGLLGQGSTGELFF
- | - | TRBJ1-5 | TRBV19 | TGTGCCAGTAGTATTTACCCAGAGATTGATCAGCCCCAGCATTTT | CASSIYPEIDQPQHF
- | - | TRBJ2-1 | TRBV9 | TGTGCCAGCAGCGTAGCTGGTCTAGCCTACAATGAGCAGTTCTTC | CASSVAGLAYNEQFF
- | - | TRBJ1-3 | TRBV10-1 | TGCGCCAGCAGTGGTGAGGGAACTGGAAACACCATATATTTT | CASSGEGTGNTIYF
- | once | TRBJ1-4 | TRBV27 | TGTGCCAGCAGTTTTCTATGGGGAGGTAATGAAAAACTGTTTTTT | CASSFLWGGNEKLFF
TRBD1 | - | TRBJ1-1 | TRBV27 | TGTGCCAGCAGTCGGTCCACAGGGGGGCCTGAAGCTTTCTTT | CASSRSTGGPEAFF
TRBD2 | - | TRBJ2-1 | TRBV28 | TGTGCCAGCAGTCCCTTCGCTAGCGGGATGAATGAGCAGTTCTTC | CASSPFASGMNEQFF
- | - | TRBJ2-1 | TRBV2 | TGTGCCAGCAGGGCGGGGGAGCAGTTCTTC | CASRAGEQFF
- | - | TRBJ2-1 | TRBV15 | TGTGCCACCAGCAGAGAGGGTCAGGTGAGGAATGAGCAGTTCTTC | CATSREGQVRNEQFF
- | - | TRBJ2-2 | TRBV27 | TGTGCCAGCAGTTTTGGGTTTCCCGGGGAGCTGTTTTTT | CASSFGFPGELFF
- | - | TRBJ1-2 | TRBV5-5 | TGTGCCAGCAGCTTGGTCCAGGGCGGGTACGGCTACACCTTC | CASSLVQGGYGYTF
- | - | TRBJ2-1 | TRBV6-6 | TGTGCCAGCTCCTCTGGGGGCAGAGAGCAGTTCTTC | CASSSGGREQFF
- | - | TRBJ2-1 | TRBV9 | TGTGCCAGCAGCGAGCAGTTCTTC | CASSEQFF
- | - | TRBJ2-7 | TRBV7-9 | TGTGCCAGCAGCGGGGGGAGCTCCTACGAGCAGTACTTC | CASSGGSSYEQYF
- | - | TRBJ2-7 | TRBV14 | TGTGCCAGCAGCCTTTACACGGGGGTAATCAGCTCCTACGAGCAGTACTTC | CASSLYTGVISSYEQYF
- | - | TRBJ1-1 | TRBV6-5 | TGTGCCAGCAAACTTGGGTTTGAAGCTTTCTTT | CASKLGFEAFF
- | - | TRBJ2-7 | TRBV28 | TGTGCCAGCAGGAAGGGAATGGGTTACGAGCAGTACTTC | CASRKGMGYEQYF
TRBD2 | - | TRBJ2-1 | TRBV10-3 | TGTGCCATCAGTGAGTTGGGACTAGCGGGAGTTAGCTACAATGAGCAGTTCTTC | CAISELGLAGVSYNEQFF
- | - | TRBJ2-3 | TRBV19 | TGTGCCAGTAGTATGGGACGGGTGCGCACAGATACGCAGTATTTT | CASSMGRVRTDTQYF
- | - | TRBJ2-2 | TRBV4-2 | TGTGCCAGCAGCCAAGATCCTGGACTTCACACCGGGGAGCTGTTTTTT | CASSQDPGLHTGELFF
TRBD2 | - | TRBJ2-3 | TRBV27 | TGTGCCAGGACCCGGGGGGAGTTATACACAGATACGCAGTATTTT | CARTRGELYTDTQYF
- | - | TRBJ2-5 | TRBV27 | TGTGCCAGCAGCCCATCAAGGGGGGTTTCGTTCTTGGCCGAGTACTTC | CASSPSRGVSFLAEYF
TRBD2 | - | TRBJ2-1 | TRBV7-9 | TGTGCCAGCAGTTCTATCCGGACTAGCGGGGAGACCAATGAGCAGTTCTTC | CASSSIRTSGETNEQFF
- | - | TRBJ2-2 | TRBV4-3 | TGCGCCAGCAGCCAAGATGCAGGCCCCGGGGAGCTGTTTTTT | CASSQDAGPGELFF
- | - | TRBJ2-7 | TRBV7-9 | TGTGCCAGCACGGCAGGGTACGAGCAGTACTTC | CASTAGYEQYF
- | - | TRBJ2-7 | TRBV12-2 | TGTGCAAGTCGCTTCAGGGGCTACGAGCAGTACTTC | CASRFRGYEQYF